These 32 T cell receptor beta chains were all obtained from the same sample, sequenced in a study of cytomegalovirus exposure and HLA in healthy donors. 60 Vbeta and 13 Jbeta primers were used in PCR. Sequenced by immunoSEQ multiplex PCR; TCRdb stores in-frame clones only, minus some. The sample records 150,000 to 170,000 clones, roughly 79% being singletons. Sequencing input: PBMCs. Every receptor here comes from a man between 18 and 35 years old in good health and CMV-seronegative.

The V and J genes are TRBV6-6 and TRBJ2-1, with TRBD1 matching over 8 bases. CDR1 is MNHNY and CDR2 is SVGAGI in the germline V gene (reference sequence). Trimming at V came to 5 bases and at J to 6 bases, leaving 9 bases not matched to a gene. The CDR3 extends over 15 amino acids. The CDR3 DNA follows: TGTGCCAGCAGTCACCCGACAGGGGCCTCCAATGAGCAGTTCTTC. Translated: CASSHPTGASNEQFF.

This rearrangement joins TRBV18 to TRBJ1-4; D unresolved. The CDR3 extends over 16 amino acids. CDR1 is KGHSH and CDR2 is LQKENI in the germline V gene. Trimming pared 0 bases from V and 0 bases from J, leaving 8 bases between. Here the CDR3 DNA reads TGTGCCAGCTCACCACCGAGGGTGGCAACTAATGAAAAACTGTTTTTT. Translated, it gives CASSPPRVATNEKLFF.

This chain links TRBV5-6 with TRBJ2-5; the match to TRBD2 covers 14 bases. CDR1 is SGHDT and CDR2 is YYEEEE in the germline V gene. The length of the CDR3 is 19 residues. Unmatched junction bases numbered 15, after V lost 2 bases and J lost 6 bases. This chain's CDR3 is CASSFSRLAGGEITKTQYF. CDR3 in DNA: TGTGCCAGCAGCTTCTCTAGACTAGCGGGGGGGGAAATTACGAAGACCCAGTACTTC.

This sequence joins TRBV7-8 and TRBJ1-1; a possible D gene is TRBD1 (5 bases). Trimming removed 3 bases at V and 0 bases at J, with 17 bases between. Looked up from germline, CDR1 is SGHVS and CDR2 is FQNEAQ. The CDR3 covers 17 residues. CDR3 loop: CASSLRDRFTMNTEAFF. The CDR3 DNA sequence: TGTGCCAGCAGCTTGCGTGACAGATTTACTATGAACACTGAAGCTTTCTTT.

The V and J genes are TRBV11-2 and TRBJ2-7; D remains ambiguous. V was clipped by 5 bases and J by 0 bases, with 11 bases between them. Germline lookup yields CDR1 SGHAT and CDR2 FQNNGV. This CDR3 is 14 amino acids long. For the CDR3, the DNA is TGTGCCAGCAGCCCAGAGGCTGACTCCTACGAGCAGTACTTC. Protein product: CASSPEADSYEQYF.

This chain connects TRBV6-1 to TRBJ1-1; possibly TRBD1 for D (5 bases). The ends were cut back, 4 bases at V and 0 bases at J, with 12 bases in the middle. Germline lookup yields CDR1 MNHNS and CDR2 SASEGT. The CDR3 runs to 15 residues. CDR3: CASSVDSGMNTEAFF. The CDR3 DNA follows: TGTGCCAGCAGTGTGGATTCAGGGATGAACACTGAAGCTTTCTTT.

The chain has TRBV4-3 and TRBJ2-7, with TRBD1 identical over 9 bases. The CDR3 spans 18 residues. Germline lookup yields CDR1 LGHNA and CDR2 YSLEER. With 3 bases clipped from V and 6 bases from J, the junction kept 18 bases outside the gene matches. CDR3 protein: CASSHALTGTGTAGEQYF. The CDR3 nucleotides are TGCGCCAGCAGCCACGCTTTGACCGGGACAGGGACTGCCGGCGAGCAGTACTTC.

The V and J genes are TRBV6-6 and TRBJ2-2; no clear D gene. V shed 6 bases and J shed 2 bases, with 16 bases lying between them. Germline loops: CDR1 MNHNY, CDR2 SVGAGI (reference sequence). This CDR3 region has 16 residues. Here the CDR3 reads CASRPPALYNTGELFF. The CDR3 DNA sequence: TGTGCCAGCAGACCCCCCGCTCTCTACAACACCGGGGAGCTGTTTTTT.

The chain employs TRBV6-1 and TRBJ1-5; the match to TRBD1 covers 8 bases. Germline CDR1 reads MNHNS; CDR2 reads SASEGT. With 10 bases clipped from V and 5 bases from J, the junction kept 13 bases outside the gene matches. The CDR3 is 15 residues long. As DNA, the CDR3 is TGTGCCACCCTAACCCCAGGGGGCTGGGATCAGCCCCAGCATTTT. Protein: CATLTPGGWDQPQHF.

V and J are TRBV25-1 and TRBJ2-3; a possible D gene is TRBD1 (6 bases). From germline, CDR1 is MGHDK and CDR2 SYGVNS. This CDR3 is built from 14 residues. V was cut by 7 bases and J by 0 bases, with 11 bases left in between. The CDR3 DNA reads TGTGCCAGCAAGGACAGTATTAGCACAGATACGCAGTATTTT. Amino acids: CASKDSISTDTQYF. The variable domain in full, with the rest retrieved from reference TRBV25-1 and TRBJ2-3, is EADIYQTPRYLVIGTGKKITLECSQTMGHDKMYWYQQDPGMELHLIHYSYGVNSTEKGDLSSESTVSRIRTEHFPLTLESARPSHTSQYLCASKDSISTDTQYFGPGTRLTVL.

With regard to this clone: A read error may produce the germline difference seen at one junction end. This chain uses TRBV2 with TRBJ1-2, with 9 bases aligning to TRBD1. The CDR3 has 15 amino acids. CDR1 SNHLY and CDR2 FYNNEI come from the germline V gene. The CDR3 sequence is CASNEGQGLYYGYTF. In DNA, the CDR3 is TGTGCCAGCAATGAAGGACAGGGGCTGTACTATGGCTACACCTTC. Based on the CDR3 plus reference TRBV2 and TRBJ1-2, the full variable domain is EPEVTQTPSHQVTQMGQEVILRCVPISNHLYFYWYRQILGQKVEFLVSFYNNEISEKSEIFDDQFSVERPDGSNFTLKIRSTKLEDSAMYFCASNEGQGLYYGYTFGSGTRLTVV.

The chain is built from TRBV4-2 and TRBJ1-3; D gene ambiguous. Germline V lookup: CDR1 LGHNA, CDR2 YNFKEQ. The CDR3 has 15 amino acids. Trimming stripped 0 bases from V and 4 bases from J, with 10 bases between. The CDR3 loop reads CASSQDKTAGNTIYF. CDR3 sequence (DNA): TGTGCCAGCAGCCAAGATAAAACAGCCGGAAACACCATATATTTT.

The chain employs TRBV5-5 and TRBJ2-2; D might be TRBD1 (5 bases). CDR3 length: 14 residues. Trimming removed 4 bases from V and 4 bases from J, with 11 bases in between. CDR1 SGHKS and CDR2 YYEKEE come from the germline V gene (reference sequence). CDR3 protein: CASSRQSLTGELFF. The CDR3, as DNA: TGTGCCAGCAGCCGACAGTCTCTCACCGGGGAGCTGTTTTTT.

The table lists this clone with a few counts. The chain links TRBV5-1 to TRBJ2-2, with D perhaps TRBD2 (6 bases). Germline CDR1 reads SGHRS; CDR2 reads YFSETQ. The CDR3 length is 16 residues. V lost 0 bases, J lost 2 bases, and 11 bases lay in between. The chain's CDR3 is CASSLVAGRNTGELFF. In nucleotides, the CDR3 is TGCGCCAGCAGCTTGGTCGCGGGGAGAAACACCGGGGAGCTGTTTTTT.

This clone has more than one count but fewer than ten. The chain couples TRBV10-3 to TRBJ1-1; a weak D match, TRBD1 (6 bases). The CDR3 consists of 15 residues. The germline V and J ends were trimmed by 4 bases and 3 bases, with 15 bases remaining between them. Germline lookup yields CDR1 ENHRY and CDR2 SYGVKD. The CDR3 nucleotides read TGTGCCATCAGTGGGGGGGCCGGGAGGGACACTGAAGCTTTCTTT. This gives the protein CAISGGAGRDTEAFF.

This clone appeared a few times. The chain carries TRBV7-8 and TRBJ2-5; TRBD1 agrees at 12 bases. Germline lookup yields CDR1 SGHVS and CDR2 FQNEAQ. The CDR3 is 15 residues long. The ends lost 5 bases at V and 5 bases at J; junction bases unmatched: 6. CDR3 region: CASSPRDRGLETQYF. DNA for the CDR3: TGTGCCAGCAGCCCCCGGGACAGGGGGCTGGAGACCCAGTACTTC.

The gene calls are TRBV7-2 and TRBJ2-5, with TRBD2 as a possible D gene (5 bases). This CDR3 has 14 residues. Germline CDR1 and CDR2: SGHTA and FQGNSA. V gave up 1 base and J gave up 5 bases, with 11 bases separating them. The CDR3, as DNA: TGTGCCAGCAGCTTAGGGGGAGCGACGGAGACCCAGTACTTC. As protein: CASSLGGATETQYF.

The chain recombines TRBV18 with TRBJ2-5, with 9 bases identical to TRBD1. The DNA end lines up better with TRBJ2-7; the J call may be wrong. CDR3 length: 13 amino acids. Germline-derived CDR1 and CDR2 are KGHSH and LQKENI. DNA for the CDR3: TGTGCCAGCTCAGGGACAGGGTCCTACGAGCAGTACTTC. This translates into CASSGTGSYEQYF.

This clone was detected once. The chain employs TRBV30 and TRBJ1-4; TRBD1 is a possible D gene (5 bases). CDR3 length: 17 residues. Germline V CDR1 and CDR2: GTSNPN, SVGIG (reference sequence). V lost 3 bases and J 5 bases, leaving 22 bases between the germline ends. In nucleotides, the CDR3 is TGTGCCTGGAGCTTAGGGCAGGGTGTTACGCTCAATGAAAAACTGTTTTTT. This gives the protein CAWSLGQGVTLNEKLFF. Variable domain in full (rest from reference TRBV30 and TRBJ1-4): SQTIHQWPATLVQPVGSPLSLECTVEGTSNPNLYWYRQAAGRGLQLLFYSVGIGQISSEVPQNLSASRPQDRQFILSSKKLLLSDSGFYLCAWSLGQGVTLNEKLFFGSGTQLSVL.

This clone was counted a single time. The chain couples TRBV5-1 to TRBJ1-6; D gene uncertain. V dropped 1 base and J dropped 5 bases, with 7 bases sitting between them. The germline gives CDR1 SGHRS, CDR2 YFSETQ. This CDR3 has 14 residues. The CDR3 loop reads CASSLTANNSPLHF. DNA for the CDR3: TGCGCCAGCAGCTTGACAGCAAATAATTCACCCCTCCACTTT.

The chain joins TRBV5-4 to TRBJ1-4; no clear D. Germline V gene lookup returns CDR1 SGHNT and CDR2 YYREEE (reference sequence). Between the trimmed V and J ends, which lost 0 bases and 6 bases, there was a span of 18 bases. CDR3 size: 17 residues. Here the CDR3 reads CASSLGFGYSIHEKLFF. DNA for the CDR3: TGTGCCAGCAGCTTGGGATTCGGGTATAGCATTCATGAAAAACTGTTTTTT.

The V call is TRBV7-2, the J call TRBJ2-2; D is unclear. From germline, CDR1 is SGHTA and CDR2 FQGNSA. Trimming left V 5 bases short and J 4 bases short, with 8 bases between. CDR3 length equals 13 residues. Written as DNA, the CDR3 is TGTGCCAGCAGCAAAGCCTTCACCGGGGAGCTGTTTTTT. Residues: CASSKAFTGELFF. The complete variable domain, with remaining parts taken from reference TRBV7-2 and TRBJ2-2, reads GAGVSQSPSNKVTEKGKDVELRCDPISGHTALYWYRQSLGQGLEFLIYFQGNSAPDKSGLPSDRFSAERTGGSVSTLTIQRTQQEDSAVYLCASSKAFTGELFFGEGSRLTVL.

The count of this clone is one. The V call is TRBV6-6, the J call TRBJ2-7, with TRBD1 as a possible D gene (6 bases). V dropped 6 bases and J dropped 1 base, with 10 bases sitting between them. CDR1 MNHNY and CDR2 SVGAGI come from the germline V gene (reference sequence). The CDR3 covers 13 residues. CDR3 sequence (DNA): TGTGCCAGCAGAGAACAGGGTTCCTACGAGCAGTACGTC. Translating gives CASREQGSYEQYV.

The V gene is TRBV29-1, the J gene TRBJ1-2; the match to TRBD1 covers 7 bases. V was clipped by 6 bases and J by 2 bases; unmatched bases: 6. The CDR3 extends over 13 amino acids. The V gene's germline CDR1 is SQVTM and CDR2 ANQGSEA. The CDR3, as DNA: TGCAGCGTGGGGGACAGCGGAAACTATGGCTACACCTTC. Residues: CSVGDSGNYGYTF.

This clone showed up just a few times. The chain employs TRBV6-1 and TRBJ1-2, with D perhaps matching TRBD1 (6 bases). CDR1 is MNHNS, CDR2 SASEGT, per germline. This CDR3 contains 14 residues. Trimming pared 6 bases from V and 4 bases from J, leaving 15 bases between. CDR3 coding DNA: TGTGCCAGCAGAGAACAGGGTGCCCTCTATGGCTACACCTTC. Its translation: CASREQGALYGYTF.

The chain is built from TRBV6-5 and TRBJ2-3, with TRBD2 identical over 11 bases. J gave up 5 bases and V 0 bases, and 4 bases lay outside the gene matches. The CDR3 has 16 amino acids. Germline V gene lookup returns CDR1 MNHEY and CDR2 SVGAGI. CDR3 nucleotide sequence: TGTGCCAGCAGTTACTCCCTAGCGGGGGGCATAGATACGCAGTATTTT. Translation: CASSYSLAGGIDTQYF.

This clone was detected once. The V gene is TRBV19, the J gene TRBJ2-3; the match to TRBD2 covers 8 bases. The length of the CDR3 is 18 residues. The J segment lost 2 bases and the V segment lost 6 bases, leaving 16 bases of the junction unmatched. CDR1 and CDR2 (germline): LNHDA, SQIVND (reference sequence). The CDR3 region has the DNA TGTGCCAGTAGCCCCCCGCGGCGCGGGGGGACTTCCACAGATACGCAGTATTTT. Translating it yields CASSPPRRGGTSTDTQYF.

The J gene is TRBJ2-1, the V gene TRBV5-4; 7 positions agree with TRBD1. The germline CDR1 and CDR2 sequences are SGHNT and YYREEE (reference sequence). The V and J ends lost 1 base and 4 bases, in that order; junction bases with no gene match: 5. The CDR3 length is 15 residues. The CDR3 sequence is CASSLTGDIYNEQFF. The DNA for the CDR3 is TGTGCCAGCAGCTTGACAGGGGATATTTACAATGAGCAGTTCTTC. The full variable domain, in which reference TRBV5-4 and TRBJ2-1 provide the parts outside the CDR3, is ETGVTQSPTHLIKTRGQQVTLRCSSQSGHNTVSWYQQALGQGPQFIFQYYREEENGRGNFPPRFSGLQFPNYSSELNVNALELDDSALYLCASSLTGDIYNEQFFGPGTRLTVL.

The CDR3 DNA reads as TGCACCAGCAGCCATATGCGTCCGTTAAGACTTTACGCTAGCGGGGGACGCACAGATACGCAGTATTTT. This encodes CTSSHMRPLRLYASGGRTDTQYF. The rearrangement joins TRBV1 to TRBJ2-3; the D segment call TRBD2 is taken from the table without a DNA check. TRBV1 is shown as a pseudogene. The CDR3 is made up of 23 amino acids.

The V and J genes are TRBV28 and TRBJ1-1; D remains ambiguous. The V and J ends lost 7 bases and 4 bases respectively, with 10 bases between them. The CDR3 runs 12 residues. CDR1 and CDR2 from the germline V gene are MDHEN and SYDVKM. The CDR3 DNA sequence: TGTGCCAGCACCGGCTCGGGCACTGAAGCTTTCTTT. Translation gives CASTGSGTEAFF.

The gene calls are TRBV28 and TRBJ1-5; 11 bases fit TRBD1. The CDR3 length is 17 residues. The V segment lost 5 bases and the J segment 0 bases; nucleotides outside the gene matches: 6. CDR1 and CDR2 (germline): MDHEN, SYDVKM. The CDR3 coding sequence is TGTGCCAGCAGTGCCCGGGACAGGGGGAATAGCAATCAGCCCCAGCATTTT. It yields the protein CASSARDRGNSNQPQHF.

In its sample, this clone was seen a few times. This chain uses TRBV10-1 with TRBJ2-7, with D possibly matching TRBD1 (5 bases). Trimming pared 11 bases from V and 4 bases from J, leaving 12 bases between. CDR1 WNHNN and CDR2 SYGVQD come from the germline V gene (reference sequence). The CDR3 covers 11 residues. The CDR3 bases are TGCGCCGCCGGACATTTATACGAGCAGTACGTC. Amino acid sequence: CAAGHLYEQYV.